This T cell receptor beta chain stems from a study of blood T cell repertoires in COVID-19. Study overall: The origin of the acute and convalescent COVID-19 samples was the United States, Italy and Spain. From T cells, B-cell-depleted T cells, or PBMCs came the material, which was cDNA or gDNA.

Method: immunoSEQ multiplex PCR; TCRdb's copy keeps in-frame clones and lacks some. This sample carries roughly 300,000 clones, more than 85% of them seen once, and the ten largest clones take over 0.8%. CDR1 is LGHDT, CDR2 YNNKEL, per germline (reference sequence). This CDR3 is 16 amino acids long. V dropped 1 base and J dropped 6; count of bases not matched to a gene: 9. In terms of age and location, participants ranged from roughly 18 to 95 years and lived in about two dozen US areas. The sample comprised PBMCs or T cells enriched from blood (not recorded which). The chain employs TRBV3-1 (or the pseudogene TRBV3-2) and TRBJ2-7; 10 positions match TRBD1. This clonotype was sampled from a woman under 40 who had recovered from COVID-19. The CDR3 DNA reads TGTGCCAGCAGCCAAGCCGGGACAGGGGATGGTGGCGAGCAGTACTTC. Its protein is CASSQAGTGDGGEQYF.